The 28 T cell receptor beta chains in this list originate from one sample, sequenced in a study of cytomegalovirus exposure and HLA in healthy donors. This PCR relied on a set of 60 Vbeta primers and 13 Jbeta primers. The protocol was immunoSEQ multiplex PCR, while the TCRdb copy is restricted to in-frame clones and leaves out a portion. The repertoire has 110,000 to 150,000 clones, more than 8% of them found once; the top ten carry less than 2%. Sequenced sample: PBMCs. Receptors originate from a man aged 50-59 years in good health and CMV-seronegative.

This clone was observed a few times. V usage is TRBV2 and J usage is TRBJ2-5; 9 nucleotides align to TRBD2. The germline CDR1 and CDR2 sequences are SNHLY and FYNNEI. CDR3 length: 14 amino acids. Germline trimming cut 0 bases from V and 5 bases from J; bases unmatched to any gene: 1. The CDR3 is CASSEARGGETQYF. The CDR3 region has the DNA TGTGCCAGCAGTGAAGCGCGGGGGGGTGAGACCCAGTACTTC. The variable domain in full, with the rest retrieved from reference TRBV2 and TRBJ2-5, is EPEVTQTPSHQVTQMGQEVILRCVPISNHLYFYWYRQILGQKVEFLVSFYNNEISEKSEIFDDQFSVERPDGSNFTLKIRSTKLEDSAMYFCASSEARGGETQYFGPGTRLLVL.

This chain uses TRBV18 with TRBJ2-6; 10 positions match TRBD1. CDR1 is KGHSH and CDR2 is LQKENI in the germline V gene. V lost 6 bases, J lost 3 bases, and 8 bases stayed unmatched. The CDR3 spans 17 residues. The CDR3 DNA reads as TGTGCCAGCTCGTCACGGGACAGGGGTTTTGGGGCCAACGTCCTGACTTTC. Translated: CASSSRDRGFGANVLTF.

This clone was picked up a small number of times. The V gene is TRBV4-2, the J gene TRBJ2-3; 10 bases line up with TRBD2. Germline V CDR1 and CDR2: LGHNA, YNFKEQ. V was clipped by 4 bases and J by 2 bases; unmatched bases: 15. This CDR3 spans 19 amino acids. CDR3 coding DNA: TGTGCCAGCAGCCCGACGCCCCTAGCGGGGGACGACCTCACAGATACGCAGTATTTT. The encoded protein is CASSPTPLAGDDLTDTQYF.

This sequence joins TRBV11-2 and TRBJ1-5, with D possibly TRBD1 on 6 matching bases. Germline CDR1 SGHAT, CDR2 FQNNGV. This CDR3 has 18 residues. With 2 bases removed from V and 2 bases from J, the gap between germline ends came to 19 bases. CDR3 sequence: CASSLRGGQLRGNQPQHF. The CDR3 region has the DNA TGTGCCAGCAGCTTAAGAGGCGGACAGTTGAGAGGCAATCAGCCCCAGCATTTT.

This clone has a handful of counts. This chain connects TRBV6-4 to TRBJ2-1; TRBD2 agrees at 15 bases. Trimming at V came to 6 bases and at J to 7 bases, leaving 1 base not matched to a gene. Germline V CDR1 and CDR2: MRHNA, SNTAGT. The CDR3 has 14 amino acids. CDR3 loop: CASSGLAGGNEQFF. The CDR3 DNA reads TGTGCCAGCAGCGGACTAGCGGGAGGGAATGAGCAGTTCTTC.

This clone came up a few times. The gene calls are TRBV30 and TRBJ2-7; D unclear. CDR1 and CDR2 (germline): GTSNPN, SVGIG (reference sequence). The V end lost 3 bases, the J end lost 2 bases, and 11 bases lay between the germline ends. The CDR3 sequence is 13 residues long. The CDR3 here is CAWSNKNAYEQYF. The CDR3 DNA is TGTGCCTGGAGCAACAAAAATGCCTACGAGCAGTACTTC. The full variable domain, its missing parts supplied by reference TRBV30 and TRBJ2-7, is SQTIHQWPATLVQPVGSPLSLECTVEGTSNPNLYWYRQAAGRGLQLLFYSVGIGQISSEVPQNLSASRPQDRQFILSSKKLLLSDSGFYLCAWSNKNAYEQYFGPGTRLTVT.

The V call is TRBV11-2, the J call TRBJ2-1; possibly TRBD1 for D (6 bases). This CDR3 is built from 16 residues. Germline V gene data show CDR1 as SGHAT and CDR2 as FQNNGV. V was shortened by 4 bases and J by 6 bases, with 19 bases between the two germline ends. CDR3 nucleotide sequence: TGTGCCAGCAGCTCTCCGAACAGGGTGGTTGGCAATGAGCAGTTCTTC. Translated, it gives CASSSPNRVVGNEQFF.

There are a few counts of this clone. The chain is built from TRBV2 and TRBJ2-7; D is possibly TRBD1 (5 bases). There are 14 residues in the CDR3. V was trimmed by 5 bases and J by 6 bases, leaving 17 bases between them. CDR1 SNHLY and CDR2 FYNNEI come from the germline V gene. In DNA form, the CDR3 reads TGTGCCAGCAGTAGGATTGACAGCAAAGTCGAGCAGTACTTC. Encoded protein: CASSRIDSKVEQYF.

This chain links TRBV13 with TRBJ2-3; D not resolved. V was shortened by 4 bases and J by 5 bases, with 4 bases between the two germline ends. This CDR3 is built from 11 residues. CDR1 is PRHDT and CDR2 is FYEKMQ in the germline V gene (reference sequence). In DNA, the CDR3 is TGTGCCAGCAGCTATCAAGATACGCAGTATTTT. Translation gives CASSYQDTQYF.

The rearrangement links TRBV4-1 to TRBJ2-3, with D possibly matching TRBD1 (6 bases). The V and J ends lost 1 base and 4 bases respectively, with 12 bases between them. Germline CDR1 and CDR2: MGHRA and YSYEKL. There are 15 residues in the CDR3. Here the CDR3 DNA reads TGCGCCAGCAGCCAAGCGGGCAGGGGTGCAGATACGCAGTATTTT. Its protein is CASSQAGRGADTQYF.

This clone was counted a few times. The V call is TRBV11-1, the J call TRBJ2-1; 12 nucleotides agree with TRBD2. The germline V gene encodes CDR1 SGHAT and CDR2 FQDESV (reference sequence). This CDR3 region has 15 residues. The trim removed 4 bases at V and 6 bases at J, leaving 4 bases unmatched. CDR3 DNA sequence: TGTGCCAGCAGCTACCGGACTAGCGGGGTCAATGAGCAGTTCTTC. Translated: CASSYRTSGVNEQFF.

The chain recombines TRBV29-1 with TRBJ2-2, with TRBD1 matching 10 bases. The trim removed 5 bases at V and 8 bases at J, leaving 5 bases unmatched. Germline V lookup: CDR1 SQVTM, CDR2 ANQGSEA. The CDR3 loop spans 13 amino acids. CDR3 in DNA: TGCAGCGTTCGGACAGGGGGAGGTGGGGAGCTGTTTTTT. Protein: CSVRTGGGGELFF.

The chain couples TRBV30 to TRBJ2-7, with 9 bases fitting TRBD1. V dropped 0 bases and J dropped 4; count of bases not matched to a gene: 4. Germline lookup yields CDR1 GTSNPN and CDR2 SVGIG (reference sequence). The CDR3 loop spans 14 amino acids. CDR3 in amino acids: CAWSVTGQGYEQYF. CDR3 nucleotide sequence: TGTGCCTGGAGTGTAACCGGACAGGGGTACGAGCAGTACTTC.

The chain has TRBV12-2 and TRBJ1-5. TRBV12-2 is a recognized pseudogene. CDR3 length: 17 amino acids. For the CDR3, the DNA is TGTGCAAGTCGCTTATTCTGCCCCGGGGGACGCAATCAGCCCCAGCATTTT. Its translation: CASRLFCPGGRNQPQHF.

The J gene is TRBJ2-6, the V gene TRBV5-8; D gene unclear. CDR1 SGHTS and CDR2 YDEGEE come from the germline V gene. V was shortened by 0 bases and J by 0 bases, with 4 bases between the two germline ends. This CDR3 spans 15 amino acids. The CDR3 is CASSLAGSGANVLTF. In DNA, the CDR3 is TGTGCCAGCAGCTTGGCCGGCTCTGGGGCCAACGTCCTGACTTTC.

The CDR3 sequence: CASSYSGTSWSGELFF. For the CDR3, the DNA is TGTGCCAGCAGTTACTCGGGGACTAGCTGGTCCGGGGAGCTGTTTTTT. The rearrangement links TRBV6-5 to TRBJ2-2; the match to TRBD2 covers 9 bases. The V gene end was trimmed by 0 bases and the J gene end by 6 bases; junction bases not matched to a gene: 5. From germline, CDR1 is MNHEY and CDR2 SVGAGI. The CDR3 extends over 16 amino acids.

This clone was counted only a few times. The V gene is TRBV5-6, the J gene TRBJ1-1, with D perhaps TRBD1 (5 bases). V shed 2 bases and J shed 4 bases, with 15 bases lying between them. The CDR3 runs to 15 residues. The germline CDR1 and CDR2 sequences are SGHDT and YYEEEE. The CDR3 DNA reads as TGTGCCAGCAGCTTCACGGTCCAGGGCGGCACTGAAGCTTTCTTT. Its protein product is CASSFTVQGGTEAFF.

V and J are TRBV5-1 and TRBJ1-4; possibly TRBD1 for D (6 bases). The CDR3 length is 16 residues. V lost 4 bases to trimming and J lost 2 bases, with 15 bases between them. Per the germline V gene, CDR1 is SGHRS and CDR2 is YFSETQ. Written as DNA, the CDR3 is TGCGCCAGCAGCCGTGACAGGCTCGCCACTAATGAAAAACTGTTTTTT. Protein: CASSRDRLATNEKLFF.

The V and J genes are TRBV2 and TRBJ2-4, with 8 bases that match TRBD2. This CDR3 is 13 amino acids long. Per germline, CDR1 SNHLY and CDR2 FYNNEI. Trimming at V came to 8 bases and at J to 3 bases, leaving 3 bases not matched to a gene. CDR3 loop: CASGGLVKNIQYF. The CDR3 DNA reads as TGTGCCAGCGGGGGACTAGTCAAAAACATTCAGTACTTC.

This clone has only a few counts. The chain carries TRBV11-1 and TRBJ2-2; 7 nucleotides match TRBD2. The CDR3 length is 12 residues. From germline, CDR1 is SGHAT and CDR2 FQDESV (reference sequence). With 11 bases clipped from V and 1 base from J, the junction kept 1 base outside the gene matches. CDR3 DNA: TGTGCCGTAGCGGGGAACACCGGGGAGCTGTTTTTT. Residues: CAVAGNTGELFF.

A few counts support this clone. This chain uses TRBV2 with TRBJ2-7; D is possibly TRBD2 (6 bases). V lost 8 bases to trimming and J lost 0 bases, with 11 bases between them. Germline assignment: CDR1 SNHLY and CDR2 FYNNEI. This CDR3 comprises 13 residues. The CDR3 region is CASPRSGSYEQYF. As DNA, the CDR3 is TGTGCCAGCCCCCGTAGCGGCTCCTACGAGCAGTACTTC.

CDR3 sequence (DNA): TGCGCCAGCTCTTCGGGACACCCCACAGATACGCAGTATTTT. Translated: CASSSGHPTDTQYF. The rearrangement links TRBV10-1 to TRBJ2-3; a possible D gene is TRBD1 (6 bases). The CDR3 sequence is 14 residues long. Germline V lookup: CDR1 WNHNN, CDR2 SYGVQD (reference sequence). Deletions cut 8 bases from V and 2 bases from J, with 14 bases between.

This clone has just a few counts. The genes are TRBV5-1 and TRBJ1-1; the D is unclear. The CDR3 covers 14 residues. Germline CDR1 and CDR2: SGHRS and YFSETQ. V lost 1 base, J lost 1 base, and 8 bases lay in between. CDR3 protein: CASSLLLSNTEAFF. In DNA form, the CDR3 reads TGCGCCAGCAGCTTGTTACTTTCGAACACTGAAGCTTTCTTT.

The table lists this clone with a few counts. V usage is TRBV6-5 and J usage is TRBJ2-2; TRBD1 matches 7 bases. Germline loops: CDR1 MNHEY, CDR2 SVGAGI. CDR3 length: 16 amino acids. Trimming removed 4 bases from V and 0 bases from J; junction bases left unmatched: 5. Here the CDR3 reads CASSLSGTANTGELFF. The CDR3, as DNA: TGTGCCAGCAGTTTGTCCGGGACAGCGAACACCGGGGAGCTGTTTTTT.

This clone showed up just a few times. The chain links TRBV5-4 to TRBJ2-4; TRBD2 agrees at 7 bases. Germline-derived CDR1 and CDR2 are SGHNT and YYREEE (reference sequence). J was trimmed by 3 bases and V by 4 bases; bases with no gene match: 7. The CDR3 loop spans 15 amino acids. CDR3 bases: TGTGCCAGCAGCCCGCAGGGAGGGGTCAAAAACATTCAGTACTTC. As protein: CASSPQGGVKNIQYF.

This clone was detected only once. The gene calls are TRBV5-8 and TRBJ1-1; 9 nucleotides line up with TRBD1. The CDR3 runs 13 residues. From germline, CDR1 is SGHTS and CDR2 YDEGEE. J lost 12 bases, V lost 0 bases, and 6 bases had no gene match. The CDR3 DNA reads TGTGCCAGCAGCTTGGACAGGGGGCGGGTCTCTTTCTTT. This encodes CASSLDRGRVSFF.

This CDR3 is CASSLNYGYTF. DNA of the CDR3: TGTGCCAGCAGCCTTAACTATGGCTACACCTTC. This rearrangement joins TRBV5-4 to TRBJ1-2; D gene uncertain. In germline, CDR1 is SGHNT, CDR2 YYREEE (reference sequence). V was trimmed by 4 bases and J by 1 base, leaving 2 bases between them. This CDR3 has 11 residues.

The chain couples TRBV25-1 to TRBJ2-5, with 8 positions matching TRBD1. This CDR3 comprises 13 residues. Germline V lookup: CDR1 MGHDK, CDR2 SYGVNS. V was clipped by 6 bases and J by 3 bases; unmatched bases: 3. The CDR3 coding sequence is TGTGCCAGCAGAATACAGGGGGAAGAGACCCAGTACTTC. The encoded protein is CASRIQGEETQYF. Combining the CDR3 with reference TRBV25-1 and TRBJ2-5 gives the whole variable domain EADIYQTPRYLVIGTGKKITLECSQTMGHDKMYWYQQDPGMELHLIHYSYGVNSTEKGDLSSESTVSRIRTEHFPLTLESARPSHTSQYLCASRIQGEETQYFGPGTRLLVL.